The sample holds a few counts of the clone carrying this TCR beta chain. Its antigen is unidentified. Samples came from healthy bone marrow donors. The sample belongs to a study of cytomegalovirus exposure and HLA in healthy donors. Per germline, CDR1 SEHNR and CDR2 FQNEAQ (reference sequence). The CDR3 spans 14 residues. General study results and limits: Later on, an analysis showed TCR association rates differing by HLA locus, with DRB1 the most and HLA-C the fewest. The study reported that TCR beta sequences accurately predicted HLA-A and HLA-B alleles in most subjects.

Use of 60 Vbeta and 13 Jbeta primers characterized the PCR. The assay was immunoSEQ multiplex PCR, and TCRdb's table has in-frame clones only and misses some. This sample yields around 99,000 clones, of which about 60% are seen a single time; around 6.6% belongs to the top ten. The genes are TRBV7-9 and TRBJ2-1; D may be TRBD2 (6 bases). The sample comprised PBMCs. This sequence originates from a woman younger than 45 in good health and CMV-seronegative. Here the CDR3 DNA reads TGTGCAATCGCTGGGGGGAGATCCTACAATGAGCAGTTCTTC. Amino acids: CAIAGGRSYNEQFF.